The next 24 T cell receptor beta chains were all read from a single sample in a study of PD-L1 blockade in urothelial cancer. Sequencing used immunoSEQ multiplex PCR; TCRdb keeps in-frame clones, though not all of them. In the table there are about 51,000 clones, 75% to 90% of which are singletons. This material consisted of PBMCs, taken around atezolizumab (anti-PD-L1) treatment. These receptors were taken from a man in his sixties with urothelial cancer.

CDR3: CASSLRSTYGYTF. In DNA, the CDR3 is TGTGCCAGCAGCCTACGGTCAACCTATGGCTACACCTTC. The chain uses TRBV28 and TRBJ1-2; D unclear. This CDR3 is built from 13 residues. The V end lost 6 bases, the J end lost 4 bases, and 12 bases lay between the germline ends. Germline-derived CDR1 and CDR2 are MDHEN and SYDVKM.

The V and J genes are TRBV7-9 and TRBJ1-2, with a possible D match to TRBD1 (6 bases). The CDR3 consists of 16 residues. Germline V gives CDR1 SEHNR, CDR2 FQNEAQ (reference sequence). V was shortened by 2 bases and J by 0 bases, with 13 bases between the two germline ends. The CDR3, as DNA: TGTGCCAGCAGCTTATCGCTCAGGGGCGCTAACTATGGCTACACCTTC. This sequence encodes CASSLSLRGANYGYTF.

V usage is TRBV5-1 and J usage is TRBJ2-7; perhaps TRBD2 as D (6 bases). V gave up 0 bases and J gave up 0 bases, with 7 bases separating them. This CDR3 has 14 residues. Germline values: CDR1 SGHRS, CDR2 YFSETQ. The CDR3 coding sequence is TGCGCCAGCAGCTTGGTTAGCGGCTCCTACGAGCAGTACTTC. Translation gives CASSLVSGSYEQYF.

The V and J genes are TRBV7-9 and TRBJ2-7, with unresolved D. Trimming shortened V by 1 base and J by 0 bases, and 10 bases separated the two germline ends. Germline loops: CDR1 SEHNR, CDR2 FQNEAQ (reference sequence). This CDR3 is 15 amino acids long. CDR3 amino acids: CASSLGPGSSYEQYF. The CDR3, as DNA: TGTGCCAGCAGCTTAGGGCCAGGTAGCTCCTACGAGCAGTACTTC.

The chain recombines TRBV28 with TRBJ2-2, with D perhaps matching TRBD1 (5 bases). Germline CDR1 reads MDHEN; CDR2 reads SYDVKM. CDR3 length: 16 amino acids. V lost 1 base, J lost 2 bases, and 11 bases lay in between. This chain's CDR3 is CASSLFGQGNTGELFF. For the CDR3, the DNA is TGTGCCAGCAGTTTATTCGGGCAGGGAAACACCGGGGAGCTGTTTTTT. Full variable domain (remainder filled in from reference TRBV28 and TRBJ2-2): DVKVTQSSRYLVKRTGEKVFLECVQDMDHENMFWYRQDPGLGLRLIYFSYDVKMKEKGDIPEGYSVSREKKERFSLILESASTNQTSMYLCASSLFGQGNTGELFFGEGSRLTVL.

This clone is medium-sized (0.01 to 0.1%) in the sample. The gene calls are TRBV7-2 and TRBJ1-1, with a weak D call TRBD1 (5 bases). This CDR3 comprises 13 residues. V lost 6 bases to trimming and J lost 8 bases, with 16 bases between them. In germline, CDR1 is SGHTA, CDR2 FQGNSA. CDR3 bases: TGTGCCAGCAGTTCTACAGGTTACGGGGAAGCTTTCTTT. This encodes CASSSTGYGEAFF. Based on the CDR3 plus reference TRBV7-2 and TRBJ1-1, the full variable domain is GAGVSQSPSNKVTEKGKDVELRCDPISGHTALYWYRQSLGQGLEFLIYFQGNSAPDKSGLPSDRFSAERTGGSVSTLTIQRTQQEDSAVYLCASSSTGYGEAFFGQGTRLTVV.

The chain links TRBV30 to TRBJ2-7; TRBD2 is a possible D gene (5 bases). Germline assignment: CDR1 GTSNPN and CDR2 SVGIG (reference sequence). This CDR3 is built from 12 residues. V was shortened by 7 bases and J by 3 bases, with 13 bases between the two germline ends. The CDR3 coding sequence is TGTGCCTTCACCACGGGGATCTACGAGCAGTACTTC. Its protein is CAFTTGIYEQYF.

This rearrangement joins TRBV7-3 to TRBJ2-7; 8 nucleotides agree with TRBD2. V trimming: 2 bases; J trimming: 6 bases; junction bases outside the gene matches: 9. The CDR3 has 15 residues. The germline V gene has CDR1 SGHTA and CDR2 FQGTGA. The CDR3 region is CASSLRGGSTSEQYF. CDR3 nucleotide sequence: TGTGCCAGCAGCTTACGGGGGGGGTCTACCTCCGAGCAGTACTTC. The full variable domain, completed using reference TRBV7-3 and TRBJ2-7, is GAGVSQTPSNKVTEKGKYVELRCDPISGHTALYWYRQSLGQGPEFLIYFQGTGAADDSGLPNDRFFAVRPEGSVSTLKIQRTERGDSAVYLCASSLRGGSTSEQYFGPGTRLTVT.

The table lists this clone with a few counts. This sequence joins TRBV11-1 and TRBJ2-1; the D gene is possibly TRBD1 (6 bases). This CDR3 contains 14 residues. CDR1 SGHAT and CDR2 FQDESV come from the germline V gene (reference sequence). Trimming pared 4 bases from V and 9 bases from J, leaving 16 bases between. In DNA form, the CDR3 reads TGTGCCAGCAGCTGGGGAAAGATAGGGGGTGAGCAGTTCTTC. Protein sequence: CASSWGKIGGEQFF. Supplemented by reference TRBV11-1 and TRBJ2-1, the full variable domain reads EAEVAQSPRYKITEKSQAVAFWCDPISGHATLYWYRQILGQGPELLVQFQDESVVDDSQLPKDRFSAERLKGVDSTLKIQPAELGDSAMYLCASSWGKIGGEQFFGPGTRLTVL.

The chain links TRBV4-3 to TRBJ2-7, with D possibly matching TRBD2 (5 bases). The CDR3 covers 15 residues. V was clipped by 5 bases and J by 1 base, with 15 bases between them. The germline V gene has CDR1 LGHNA and CDR2 YSLEER. CDR3 in DNA: TGCGCCAGCAGCTCAGGACTGACGGCTTCCTACGAGCAGTACTTC. Translation gives CASSSGLTASYEQYF.

The V and J genes are TRBV7-8 and TRBJ1-1; 9 nucleotides agree with TRBD1. V lost 3 bases and J lost 7; bases outside the gene matches: 15. Germline CDR1 and CDR2: SGHVS and FQNEAQ. The CDR3 spans 17 residues. CDR3 bases: TGTGCCAGCAGCTTTAACAGGGGGCTATCGGCTCGTGGTGAAGCTTTCTTT. Residues: CASSFNRGLSARGEAFF.

The rearrangement uses TRBV30 and TRBJ2-7, with a possible D match to TRBD1 (6 bases). V gave up 0 bases and J gave up 6 bases, with 15 bases separating them. The CDR3 extends over 14 amino acids. Per germline, CDR1 GTSNPN and CDR2 SVGIG (reference sequence). The CDR3 reads CAWSVLQGPFEQYF. Here the CDR3 DNA reads TGTGCCTGGAGTGTACTTCAGGGGCCCTTCGAGCAGTACTTC.

The chain recombines TRBV6-5 with TRBJ2-7, with 10 nucleotides matching TRBD1. The CDR3 totals 15 residues. CDR1 and CDR2 from the germline V gene are MNHEY and SVGAGI. V was clipped by 6 bases and J by 7 bases; unmatched bases: 12. CDR3 in DNA: TGTGCCAGCAGGGAATCCGGGACAGGGGCGGGGGAGCAGTACTTC. Translating gives CASRESGTGAGEQYF.

V is TRBV27 and J is TRBJ1-5, with D maybe TRBD1 (5 bases). The CDR3 length is 15 residues. Trimming took 6 bases from V and 1 from J, leaving 13 bases between them. Germline V gene sequence: CDR1 MNHEY, CDR2 SMNVEV (reference sequence). CDR3 nucleotides: TGTGCCAGCAGGGGCAGGGATGTAAGCAATCAGCCCCAGCATTTT. This sequence encodes CASRGRDVSNQPQHF.

The rearrangement links TRBV30 to TRBJ1-3; D not resolved. CDR3 size: 15 residues. From germline, CDR1 is GTSNPN and CDR2 SVGIG (reference sequence). V gave up 3 bases and J gave up 4 bases, with 16 bases separating them. In DNA, the CDR3 is TGTGCCTGGAGGCTACCTCGGGGTGCGGGAAACACCATATATTTT. This sequence encodes CAWRLPRGAGNTIYF.

This chain links TRBV2 with TRBJ2-2; TRBD2 matches at 12 bases. Germline V gene lookup returns CDR1 SNHLY and CDR2 FYNNEI. CDR3 length equals 14 residues. V was pared by 7 bases and J by 9 bases, with 6 bases of the junction left unmatched. The CDR3: CASTPSGGAWELFF. CDR3 nucleotide sequence: TGTGCCAGCACTCCTAGCGGGGGGGCCTGGGAGCTGTTTTTT.

This rearrangement joins TRBV5-4 to TRBJ2-7; 10 nucleotides line up with TRBD2. Germline V lookup: CDR1 SGHNT, CDR2 YYREEE (reference sequence). The trim removed 4 bases at V and 2 bases at J, leaving 12 bases unmatched. CDR3 length: 17 amino acids. The CDR3 loop reads CASSPPLGLAGAYEQYF. The DNA for the CDR3 is TGTGCCAGCAGCCCCCCCCTGGGGCTAGCGGGGGCCTACGAGCAGTACTTC. Together with reference TRBV5-4 and TRBJ2-7, the CDR3 gives the full variable domain: ETGVTQSPTHLIKTRGQQVTLRCSSQSGHNTVSWYQQALGQGPQFIFQYYREEENGRGNFPPRFSGLQFPNYSSELNVNALELDDSALYLCASSPPLGLAGAYEQYFGPGTRLTVT.

V gene TRBV5-4 combines with J gene TRBJ2-1; 13 nucleotides agree with TRBD2. The CDR3 is 18 residues long. V was clipped by 2 bases and J by 1 base; unmatched bases: 6. CDR1 SGHNT and CDR2 YYREEE come from the germline V gene (reference sequence). CDR3 loop: CASSFGTSGAMSYNEQFF. The CDR3 DNA is TGTGCCAGCAGCTTTGGGACTAGCGGGGCTATGTCCTACAATGAGCAGTTCTTC.

This chain joins TRBV7-2 and TRBJ2-7; a weak D match, TRBD1 (6 bases). CDR1 is SGHTA and CDR2 is FQGNSA in the germline V gene. V lost 1 base, J lost 8 bases, and 9 bases lay in between. This CDR3 spans 12 amino acids. CDR3 DNA sequence: TGTGCCAGCAGCTTAGGGCAGGGGAAGCAGTACTTC. It is translated as CASSLGQGKQYF. Variable domain in full (rest from reference TRBV7-2 and TRBJ2-7): GAGVSQSPSNKVTEKGKDVELRCDPISGHTALYWYRQSLGQGLEFLIYFQGNSAPDKSGLPSDRFSAERTGGSVSTLTIQRTQQEDSAVYLCASSLGQGKQYFGPGTRLTVT.

The chain links TRBV7-8 to TRBJ2-3; 11 bases agree with TRBD1. J was trimmed by 3 bases and V by 5 bases; bases with no gene match: 4. Germline V gives CDR1 SGHVS, CDR2 FQNEAQ. This CDR3 has 15 residues. The CDR3 nucleotides are TGTGCCAGCAGCACTGGGACAGGGGGAACAGATACGCAGTATTTT. Residues: CASSTGTGGTDTQYF.

This clone was seen once. V and J are TRBV9 and TRBJ2-2; a weak D match, TRBD2 (5 bases). Trimming took 0 bases from V and 5 from J, leaving 11 bases between them. CDR3 length equals 15 residues. CDR1 and CDR2 (germline): SGDLS, YYNGEE. The CDR3 loop is CASSVGTSRTGELFF. The DNA of the CDR3 is TGTGCCAGCAGCGTAGGAACTAGTCGGACCGGGGAGCTGTTTTTT.

This sequence joins TRBV28 and TRBJ1-6; no reliable D call. The germline CDR1 and CDR2 sequences are MDHEN and SYDVKM. Trimming cost V 8 bases and J 1 base, with 6 bases left between them. This CDR3 comprises 13 residues. Written as DNA, the CDR3 is TGTGCCAGCTGCGGGTCCTATAATTCACCCCTCCACTTT. This gives the protein CASCGSYNSPLHF. Variable domain in full (rest from reference TRBV28 and TRBJ1-6): DVKVTQSSRYLVKRTGEKVFLECVQDMDHENMFWYRQDPGLGLRLIYFSYDVKMKEKGDIPEGYSVSREKKERFSLILESASTNQTSMYLCASCGSYNSPLHFGNGTRLTVT.

The chain links TRBV5-8 to TRBJ2-7; D perhaps matches TRBD1 (7 bases). Germline assignment: CDR1 SGHTS and CDR2 YDEGEE. CDR3 size: 13 residues. V was cut by 5 bases and J by 7 bases, with 16 bases left in between. CDR3 sequence (DNA): TGTGCCAGCAGGTCCAGGGGGGTTGAAGAGCAGTACTTC. Amino acid sequence: CASRSRGVEEQYF.

The chain recombines TRBV6-5 with TRBJ2-3, with 7 nucleotides matching TRBD2. The CDR3 consists of 13 residues. Germline V gene sequence: CDR1 MNHEY, CDR2 SVGAGI. Trimming took 6 bases from V and 4 from J; bases not matched to a gene: 4. The CDR3 reads CASSSAGSDTQYF. CDR3 bases: TGTGCCAGCAGCTCAGCGGGGTCAGATACGCAGTATTTT.